This is a list of T cell receptor beta chains from one sample in a study of human thymus T cells. Clones were read by immunoSEQ multiplex PCR, and TCRdb kept only the in-frame ones, dropping some. The sample shows 75,000 to 90,000 clones, roughly 96% of them seen only once. Sample: thymus tissue. The source is a boy less than two years old with a congenital heart defect but otherwise immunologically healthy. Both conserved end residues are part of each CDR3. Each record gives: CDR3 protein, V gene, D gene, J gene. The D gene is left open where the match is weak.

CARPQGAEETQYF,TRBV10-1,TRBD1,TRBJ2-5
CASSPGKTGRDDEQYF,TRBV18,TRBD2,TRBJ2-7
CASGSPMNTGELFF,TRBV28,.,TRBJ2-2
CASSPWDTNQPQHF,TRBV18,.,TRBJ1-5
CASSSPRQGYGYTF,TRBV27,TRBD1,TRBJ1-2
CASSARSSGRRTDTQYF,TRBV6-1,TRBD2,TRBJ2-3
CASSPIPLTRTGEKNEQFF,TRBV4-1,TRBD1,TRBJ2-1
CASSLRGDYYGYTF,TRBV11-1,.,TRBJ1-2
CASSPHQMGTQYF,TRBV9,.,TRBJ2-5
CASSFSPPQGEETQYF,TRBV28,TRBD1,TRBJ2-5
CSVEGEPGLEKETQYF,TRBV29-1,.,TRBJ2-5
CSASHIEAFF,TRBV20-1,.,TRBJ1-1
CAWSVHYGLPEPPYGYTF,TRBV30,.,TRBJ1-2
CATTFPGSSYEQYF,TRBV10-3,.,TRBJ2-7
CASMKRGRETQYF,TRBV6-5,TRBD1,TRBJ2-5
CSARIGEQFF,TRBV20-1,.,TRBJ2-1